These T cell receptor beta chains were read from a single sample in a study of CD8 T cells in Susac syndrome. TCRdb reprocessed the immunoSEQ multiplex PCR reads via MiXCR and lists one record per CDR3 protein. The top ten clones hold around 0.12% of a sample with about 120,000 distinct CDR3 sequences, approximately 90% of them seen once. Sequenced material: CD8+ T cells from PBMCs. The receptors were sampled from a human donor in good health. CDR3s include the opening cysteine and the closing phenylalanine or tryptophan. The D gene is left open where the match is weak. A row's size may be missing; if present it is once, few, many or a size class.

D: -
J: TRBJ2-3
V: TRBV18
size: once
CDR3: CASSPQRTTDTQYF
DNA: TGTGCCAGCTCACCTCAGCGGACCACAGATACGCAGTATTTT

D: -
J: TRBJ2-1
V: TRBV29-1
size: -
CDR3: CSAFSGEQFF
DNA: TGCAGCGCCTTTAGTGGGGAGCAGTTCTTC

D: -
J: TRBJ1-2
V: TRBV7-2
size: -
CDR3: CASSLPGGLAYGYTF
DNA: TGTGCCAGCAGCTTACCGGGGGGGTTAGCCTATGGCTACACCTTC

D: -
J: TRBJ2-6
V: TRBV5-1
size: once
CDR3: CASSWGDSGANVLTF
DNA: TGCGCCAGCAGCTGGGGTGACTCTGGGGCCAACGTCCTGACTTTC

D: TRBD1
J: TRBJ2-5
V: TRBV5-1
size: -
CDR3: CASSSRQGQETQYF
DNA: TGCGCCAGCAGCTCCCGACAGGGCCAAGAGACCCAGTACTTC

D: -
J: TRBJ2-5
V: TRBV9
size: -
CDR3: CASSASGGLPYETQYF
DNA: TGTGCCAGCAGCGCCTCCGGAGGGCTCCCTTACGAGACCCAGTACTTC

D: TRBD1
J: TRBJ2-5
V: TRBV20-1
size: -
CDR3: CSAPLDRGRETQYF
DNA: TGCAGTGCTCCCCTCGACAGGGGTAGAGAGACCCAGTACTTC

D: -
J: TRBJ1-5
V: TRBV6-1
size: -
CDR3: CASSEANSRTQHF
DNA: TGTGCCAGCAGTGAAGCTAACTCTCGGACCCAGCATTTT

D: -
J: TRBJ2-1
V: TRBV20-1
size: -
CDR3: CSASTVAPYNEQFF
DNA: TGCAGTGCTTCTACCGTTGCACCATACAATGAGCAGTTCTTC

D: -
J: TRBJ2-7
V: TRBV9
size: -
CDR3: CASSVEAGSYEQYF
DNA: TGTGCCAGCAGCGTAGAGGCAGGATCCTACGAGCAGTACTTC

D: -
J: TRBJ2-3
V: TRBV29-1
size: -
CDR3: CSVEDQVRRTDTQYF
DNA: TGCAGCGTTGAAGATCAAGTTCGCCGCACAGATACGCAGTATTTT

D: TRBD2
J: TRBJ2-1
V: TRBV6-2/TRBV6-3
size: -
CDR3: CASRRRQGSSGSSAYNEQFF
DNA: TGTGCCAGCAGACGACGACAGGGGTCTAGCGGGAGTTCGGCCTACAATGAGCAGTTCTTC

D: TRBD1
J: TRBJ1-1
V: TRBV18
size: -
CDR3: CASSPIQRQGAWTEAFF
DNA: TGTGCCAGCTCACCGATTCAGAGACAGGGGGCTTGGACTGAAGCTTTCTTT

D: TRBD1
J: TRBJ2-2
V: TRBV9
size: -
CDR3: CASSVRGTGTGELFF
DNA: TGTGCCAGCAGCGTCCGCGGGACAGGGACCGGGGAGCTGTTTTTT

D: TRBD2
J: TRBJ2-7
V: TRBV6-1
size: -
CDR3: CASSDRGQTSPYEQYF
DNA: TGTGCCAGCAGTGATAGAGGCCAGACTAGCCCCTACGAGCAGTACTTC

D: -
J: TRBJ2-5
V: TRBV20-1
size: once
CDR3: CSAPGIQETQYF
DNA: TGCAGTGCCCCGGGGATACAAGAGACCCAGTACTTC

D: -
J: TRBJ2-2
V: TRBV4-3
size: -
CDR3: CASSQVFGRELFF
DNA: TGCGCCAGCAGCCAAGTCTTCGGTCGGGAGCTGTTTTTT

D: -
J: TRBJ1-1
V: TRBV28
size: -
CDR3: CASSLLPLKTEAFF
DNA: TGTGCCAGCAGTTTATTACCGCTAAAAACTGAAGCTTTCTTT

D: -
J: TRBJ1-5
V: TRBV6-5
size: -
CDR3: CASSYSRSFLAQHF
DNA: TGTGCCAGCAGTTACTCCAGGAGTTTTTTAGCCCAGCATTTT